These 11 T cell receptor beta chains share one sample of origin, sequenced in a study of PD-1 blockade in classical Hodgkin lymphoma. Each patient experienced a relapse that followed autologous stem cell transplantation, and brentuximab vedotin exposure varied. TCRdb keeps only in-frame clones here, not all; method: immunoSEQ multiplex PCR. The sample contains some 93,000 clones, around 90% of which appear only once. The starting material was peripheral blood mononuclear cells (PBMCs), obtained at baseline. These TCRs come from a human donor with classical Hodgkin lymphoma.

The chain recombines TRBV6-5 with TRBJ2-7; a weak D match, TRBD1 (6 bases). The CDR3 spans 13 residues. Per the germline V gene, CDR1 is MNHEY and CDR2 is SVGAGI. V was cut by 0 bases and J by 3 bases, with 6 bases left in between. The CDR3 sequence is CASSYSTGYEQYF. As DNA, the CDR3 is TGTGCCAGCAGTTACTCGACAGGCTACGAGCAGTACTTC.

Worth noting for this clone: The junction shows a germline mismatch at one end, possibly a read error. The genes are TRBV27 and TRBJ2-2, with D perhaps matching TRBD1 or TRBD2 (5 bases each). Per the germline V gene, CDR1 is MNHEY and CDR2 is SMNVEV (reference sequence). This CDR3 is built from 17 residues. CDR3 nucleotides: TGTGCCAGCAGTTTAAACAGGCCTGAAACGAACACCGGGGAACTGTTTTTT. Encoded protein: CASSLNRPETNTGELFF.

The chain carries TRBV5-1 and TRBJ1-2; TRBD1 agrees at 9 bases. Germline V gene lookup returns CDR1 SGHRS and CDR2 YFSETQ. V lost 5 bases to trimming and J lost 1 base; unmatched junction nucleotides: 6. CDR3 length: 15 amino acids. The chain's CDR3 is CASRTGGDGNYGYTF. For the CDR3, the DNA is TGCGCCAGCAGGACAGGGGGTGATGGTAACTATGGCTACACCTTC.

V and J are TRBV12-5 and TRBJ1-1; no firm D call. V was pared by 6 bases and J by 2 bases, with 4 bases between. CDR3 length equals 11 residues. Germline values: CDR1 LGHNT, CDR2 FRNRAP. Here the CDR3 reads CASGENTEAFF. CDR3 DNA: TGTGCTAGTGGGGAAAACACTGAAGCTTTCTTT.

The rearrangement joins TRBV19 to TRBJ1-4; D unclear. CDR1 LNHDA and CDR2 SQIVND come from the germline V gene (reference sequence). CDR3 length: 16 amino acids. The V end was cut by 4 bases, the J end by 0 bases, with 12 bases between. This CDR3 is CASSTRRSATNEKLFF. As DNA, the CDR3 is TGTGCCAGTAGTACCAGGAGGTCTGCAACTAATGAAAAACTGTTTTTT. Supplemented by reference TRBV19 and TRBJ1-4, the full variable domain reads DGGITQSPKYLFRKEGQNVTLSCEQNLNHDAMYWYRQDPGQGLRLIYYSQIVNDFQKGDIAEGYSVSREKKESFPLTVTSAQKNPTAFYLCASSTRRSATNEKLFFGSGTQLSVL.

About this clone itself: The junction differs from germline at one of its ends, possibly a read error. This chain connects TRBV5-1 to TRBJ2-7; 11 bases line up with TRBD2. This CDR3 has 14 amino acids. CDR1 and CDR2 from the germline V gene are SGHRS and YFSETQ. The CDR3: CASSSSGLAAPAHF. The CDR3, as DNA: TGCGCCAGCAGTTCGTCGGGACTAGCGGCCCCGGCCCACTTC.

Notes on this clone: The same CDR3 is also encoded by other DNA sequences in this sample. This rearrangement joins TRBV5-1 to TRBJ1-5; a weak D match, TRBD1 (5 bases). The CDR3 contains 15 residues. V was pared by 4 bases and J by 1 base, with 12 bases between. Germline V gene lookup returns CDR1 SGHRS and CDR2 YFSETQ. The CDR3 region has the DNA TGCGCCAGCAGCCTAGCGGGGGACAGCAATCAGCCCCAGCATTTT. Translation gives CASSLAGDSNQPQHF.

This chain connects TRBV6-1 to TRBJ2-7; D unclear. V lost 0 bases and J lost 2, with 11 bases in between. The CDR3 has 15 residues. Per germline, CDR1 MNHNS and CDR2 SASEGT. The CDR3: CASSEAGWATYEQYF. The CDR3 DNA reads as TGTGCCAGCAGTGAAGCGGGGTGGGCCACCTACGAGCAGTACTTC.

The chain couples TRBV4-1 to TRBJ1-4; D may be TRBD1 (6 bases). CDR1 MGHRA and CDR2 YSYEKL come from the germline V gene. With 0 bases removed from V and 13 bases from J, the gap between germline ends came to 18 bases. The CDR3 loop spans 15 amino acids. CDR3 sequence (DNA): TGCGCCAGCAGCCAAGATAGGGACACCGCTAATCTACTGTTTTTT. It translates to CASSQDRDTANLLFF.

This chain connects TRBV11-2 to TRBJ2-7; TRBD2 matches 7 bases. The ends lost 8 bases at V and 6 bases at J; junction bases unmatched: 13. The germline gives CDR1 SGHAT, CDR2 FQNNGV. There are 14 residues in the CDR3. This chain's CDR3 is CASRDGGRAAEQYF. CDR3 coding DNA: TGTGCCAGCCGGGATGGCGGGAGAGCAGCCGAGCAGTACTTC.

The table lists this clone with a few counts. The chain combines TRBV14 with TRBJ1-3, with D perhaps TRBD1 (5 bases). V was shortened by 4 bases and J by 0 bases, with 16 bases between the two germline ends. There are 17 residues in the CDR3. Germline CDR1 SGHDN, CDR2 FVKESK. The CDR3 reads CASSRPRGLLSGNTIYF. The CDR3, as DNA: TGTGCCAGCAGCCGCCCCCGGGGCCTCCTCTCTGGAAACACCATATATTTT.